Following are 31 T cell receptor beta chains from one sample sequenced in a study of control samples from healthy donors and cancer patients (dated by TCRdb to the early 2020s). Receptor libraries were prepared by the immunoSEQ multiplex PCR assay. Here the immuneACCESS table is served through TCRdb, limited to in-frame sequences with V and J called. Missing clones are a known gap in these copies; in checked studies unresolved V genes cover under half, and the rest lacks a known reason. For this sample the table gives fewer than 200,000 clones, of which approximately 92% were detected only once. The top ten hold 4.1% of the sample. Sequenced: blood. All receptors come from an older woman in good health.

The J gene is TRBJ1-4, the V gene TRBV4-3; the D is unclear. Germline CDR1 is LGHNA and CDR2 is YSLEER. Between the trimmed V and J ends, which lost 1 base and 0 bases, there was a span of 9 bases. The CDR3 has 16 residues. The CDR3 nucleotides read TGCGCCAGCAGCCAAGGGACCGGGGCAACTAATGAAAAACTGTTTTTT. Protein product: CASSQGTGATNEKLFF.

This chain links TRBV30 with TRBJ1-6; D unclear. Germline CDR1 is GTSNPN and CDR2 is SVGIG (reference sequence). The length of the CDR3 is 12 residues. Trimming removed 1 base at V and 6 bases at J, with 4 bases between. CDR3 region: CAWSGRNSPLHF. As DNA, the CDR3 is TGTGCCTGGAGTGGGCGTAATTCACCCCTCCACTTT.

This chain uses TRBV2 with TRBJ1-2, with TRBD1 matching over 8 bases. In germline, CDR1 is SNHLY, CDR2 FYNNEI. The length of the CDR3 is 12 residues. V shed 6 bases and J 7 bases; nucleotides not matched to a gene: 4. This CDR3 reads CASSGQGGGYTF. CDR3 nucleotides: TGTGCCAGCAGCGGACAGGGCGGTGGCTACACCTTC. Full variable domain (remainder filled in from reference TRBV2 and TRBJ1-2): EPEVTQTPSHQVTQMGQEVILRCVPISNHLYFYWYRQILGQKVEFLVSFYNNEISEKSEIFDDQFSVERPDGSNFTLKIRSTKLEDSAMYFCASSGQGGGYTFGSGTRLTVV.

V gene TRBV3-1 (or the pseudogene TRBV3-2) combines with J gene TRBJ2-7, with unresolved D. The germline V gene has CDR1 LGHDT and CDR2 YNNKEL (reference sequence). V gave up 1 base and J gave up 3 bases, with 13 bases separating them. The CDR3 length is 15 residues. CDR3 sequence: CASSQVGVSFYEQYF. The CDR3 nucleotides read TGTGCCAGCAGCCAAGTTGGGGTATCCTTCTACGAGCAGTACTTC.

The V gene is TRBV6-6, the J gene TRBJ1-2; D is ambiguous. The germline V and J ends were trimmed by 6 bases and 1 base, with 12 bases remaining between them. In germline, CDR1 is MNHNY, CDR2 SVGAGI (reference sequence). The CDR3 totals 14 residues. As DNA, the CDR3 is TGTGCCAGCAGAGTCGGGCAGGATAACTATGGCTACACCTTC. It yields the protein CASRVGQDNYGYTF.

The chain employs TRBV5-4 and TRBJ1-6; D is ambiguous. This CDR3 has 12 amino acids. With 5 bases removed from V and 8 bases from J, the gap between germline ends came to 8 bases. Looked up from germline, CDR1 is SGHNT and CDR2 is YYREEE (reference sequence). The CDR3 DNA follows: TGTGCCAGCAGTTACTCTGATTCACCCCTCCACTTT. Translating gives CASSYSDSPLHF.

The chain combines TRBV7-6 with TRBJ1-4, with 9 bases fitting TRBD1. Germline V gene data show CDR1 as SGHVS and CDR2 as FNYEAQ. The junction had 7 bases not matched to a gene; V was cut back by 5 bases and J by 3 bases. CDR3 size: 16 residues. CDR3 DNA: TGTGCCAGCAGCCTATGGACAGGGGATTCTAATGAAAAACTGTTTTTT. Its protein is CASSLWTGDSNEKLFF.

The gene calls are TRBV3-1 (or the pseudogene TRBV3-2) and TRBJ2-1; either TRBD1 or TRBD2 may fit D (5 bases each). The V gene's germline CDR1 is LGHDT and CDR2 YNNKEL (reference sequence). CDR3 size: 14 residues. Trimming took 4 bases from V and 2 from J, leaving 9 bases between them. CDR3 residues: CASSPGLTYNEQFF. In DNA form, the CDR3 reads TGTGCCAGCAGCCCGGGGCTGACCTACAATGAGCAGTTCTTC.

The chain couples TRBV3-1 (or the pseudogene TRBV3-2) to TRBJ2-6; perhaps TRBD1 as D (6 bases). The V end was cut by 7 bases, the J end by 0 bases, with 10 bases between. This CDR3 has 15 amino acids. From germline, CDR1 is LGHDT and CDR2 YNNKEL (reference sequence). The CDR3 nucleotides are TGTGCCAGCACCCAGGACAGCTCTGGGGCCAACGTCCTGACTTTC. Encoded protein: CASTQDSSGANVLTF.

This clone was seen more than once but under ten times. The chain's CDR3 is CASTSSDRAERVNGYTF. Here the CDR3 DNA reads TGTGCCAGTACATCCAGCGACCGAGCGGAACGGGTGAACGGCTACACCTTC. This rearrangement joins TRBV19 to TRBJ1-2, with no clear D. CDR1 is LNHDA, CDR2 SQIVND, per germline (reference sequence). The CDR3 extends over 17 amino acids. Trimming shortened V by 7 bases and J by 8 bases, and 29 bases separated the two germline ends.

The chain uses TRBV10-2 and TRBJ2-3; 8 bases map to TRBD2. V was clipped by 7 bases and J by 1 base; unmatched bases: 7. The CDR3 loop spans 15 amino acids. Germline V gives CDR1 WSHSY, CDR2 SAAADI. The DNA for the CDR3 is TGCGCCAGCAATGACGGGGGGGCCGGCACAGATACGCAGTATTTT. Amino acid sequence: CASNDGGAGTDTQYF.

The chain couples TRBV5-1 to TRBJ1-2; unclear D gene. Germline V CDR1 and CDR2: SGHRS, YFSETQ. The length of the CDR3 is 12 residues. V lost 2 bases, J lost 6 bases, and 8 bases lay in between. In DNA form, the CDR3 reads TGCGCCAGCAGCTTTAATGGTGATGGCTACACCTTC. It specifies CASSFNGDGYTF.

The chain employs TRBV5-1 and TRBJ1-6; unclear D gene. Germline-derived CDR1 and CDR2 are SGHRS and YFSETQ. This CDR3 spans 15 amino acids. V was cut by 2 bases and J by 6 bases, with 12 bases left in between. CDR3 in amino acids: CASSLQPLSNSPLHF. In nucleotides, the CDR3 is TGCGCCAGCAGCTTACAGCCTCTTAGTAATTCACCCCTCCACTTT.

V gene TRBV30 combines with J gene TRBJ1-1; maybe TRBD1 (5 bases). Germline CDR1 is GTSNPN and CDR2 is SVGIG (reference sequence). Trimming took 4 bases from V and 1 from J, leaving 10 bases between them. The CDR3 runs to 13 residues. The CDR3 is CAWIATENTEAFF. DNA of the CDR3: TGTGCCTGGATCGCGACAGAGAACACTGAAGCTTTCTTT.

This clone was seen just once. The chain recombines TRBV6-2 or TRBV6-3 with TRBJ2-7; perhaps TRBD2 as D (6 bases). This CDR3 comprises 16 residues. Deletions cut 0 bases from V and 2 bases from J, with 14 bases between. From germline, CDR1 is MNHEY and CDR2 SVGEGT. This CDR3 reads CASSYSTIAAPYEQYF. CDR3 nucleotide sequence: TGTGCCAGCAGTTACTCGACGATAGCGGCTCCCTACGAGCAGTACTTC.

V usage is TRBV29-1 and J usage is TRBJ2-7, with D possibly being TRBD1 or TRBD2 (5 bases each). CDR1 and CDR2 (germline): SQVTM, ANQGSEA. The CDR3 is 16 residues long. The V end lost 5 bases, the J end lost 2 bases, and 22 bases lay between the germline ends. The CDR3 spells CSVRTGRDQRAYEQYF. The CDR3 nucleotides are TGCAGCGTTCGAACGGGCCGGGACCAAAGGGCCTACGAGCAGTACTTC.

This clone has a single count. Here the CDR3 reads CASSQRDRGNEQFF. The CDR3 bases are TGTGCCAGCAGCCAAAGAGACAGGGGGAATGAGCAGTTCTTC. The chain carries TRBV3-1 (or the pseudogene TRBV3-2) and TRBJ2-1; 9 bases map to TRBD1. CDR1 and CDR2 (germline): LGHDT, YNNKEL (reference sequence). This CDR3 comprises 14 residues. J lost 7 bases, V lost 2 bases, and 3 bases had no gene match.

The chain uses TRBV6-6 and TRBJ2-3; 9 nucleotides agree with TRBD1. Germline V gene lookup returns CDR1 MNHNY and CDR2 SVGAGI (reference sequence). J gave up 4 bases and V 2 bases, and 4 bases lay outside the gene matches. The CDR3 loop spans 15 amino acids. The CDR3 region has the DNA TGTGCCAGCAGTTACCCGGACAGGGGCCCAGATACGCAGTATTTT. This encodes CASSYPDRGPDTQYF.

The J gene is TRBJ2-2, the V gene TRBV7-2; D not resolved. The CDR3 contains 13 residues. Between the trimmed V and J ends, which lost 3 bases and 7 bases, there was a span of 9 bases. In germline, CDR1 is SGHTA, CDR2 FQGNSA. DNA of the CDR3: TGTGCCAGCAGCTTTTGGGGTAACGGGGAGCTGTTTTTT. This encodes CASSFWGNGELFF.

This clone appeared once. The chain employs TRBV6-1 and TRBJ2-1; 12 positions match TRBD2. V shed 6 bases, J shed 4 bases, and the junction held 7 bases outside the gene matches. This CDR3 has 16 amino acids. Germline values: CDR1 MNHNS, CDR2 SASEGT. The CDR3 is CASSEHLAGGYNEQFF. The DNA of the CDR3 is TGTGCCAGCAGCGAACACCTAGCGGGGGGGTACAATGAGCAGTTCTTC.

V usage is TRBV9 and J usage is TRBJ1-2; 9 bases are shared with TRBD1. The CDR3 totals 15 residues. Germline V lookup: CDR1 SGDLS, CDR2 YYNGEE. Trimming at V came to 0 bases and at J to 8 bases, leaving 8 bases not matched to a gene. CDR3: CASSVGTGELEGYTF. DNA of the CDR3: TGTGCCAGCAGCGTAGGGACAGGGGAATTGGAGGGCTACACCTTC.

The chain is built from TRBV7-2 and TRBJ1-5; TRBD1 matches 7 bases. The V segment lost 1 base and the J segment 2 bases; nucleotides outside the gene matches: 14. CDR3 length: 19 residues. Germline V gene lookup returns CDR1 SGHTA and CDR2 FQGNSA. The CDR3 DNA reads as TGTGCCAGCAGCTTAGTGGGGACAGTGGGAACGTATGGCAATCAGCCCCAGCATTTT. Translating it yields CASSLVGTVGTYGNQPQHF.

This chain connects TRBV11-2 to TRBJ1-1; weak D call: TRBD1 (6 bases). V lost 5 bases to trimming and J lost 1 base, with 26 bases between them. CDR1 and CDR2 from the germline V gene are SGHAT and FQNNGV. The CDR3 covers 19 residues. CDR3 loop: CASSGRSHLRGNANTEAFF. DNA for the CDR3: TGTGCCAGCAGCGGCAGAAGTCACCTCAGGGGAAACGCGAACACTGAAGCTTTCTTT.

The gene calls are TRBV6-5 and TRBJ1-1; D is uncertain. The V and J ends lost 8 bases and 3 bases respectively, with 13 bases between them. The CDR3 totals 13 residues. Germline CDR1 reads MNHEY; CDR2 reads SVGAGI. CDR3 nucleotides: TGTGCCAGCGGGCCGGGAGCGTACACTGAAGCTTTCTTT. It translates to CASGPGAYTEAFF.

V usage is TRBV6-5 and J usage is TRBJ1-2; TRBD1 aligns across 8 bases. This CDR3 comprises 13 residues. Trimming took 6 bases from V and 7 from J; bases not matched to a gene: 7. The germline V gene encodes CDR1 MNHEY and CDR2 SVGAGI. This CDR3 is CASSMAGGLGYTF. The CDR3 DNA reads TGTGCCAGCAGCATGGCAGGGGGCCTTGGCTACACCTTC.

The genes are TRBV7-3 and TRBJ2-7; TRBD1 aligns across 9 bases. V shed 2 bases, J shed 4 bases, and the junction held 6 bases outside the gene matches. The CDR3 runs to 15 residues. Germline V CDR1 and CDR2: SGHTA, FQGTGA. The CDR3 sequence is CASSLRTGERYEQYF. The CDR3, as DNA: TGTGCCAGCAGCTTACGGACAGGGGAGAGATACGAGCAGTACTTC.

V gene TRBV5-1 combines with J gene TRBJ1-6; D is ambiguous. Trimming removed 3 bases from V and 0 bases from J, with 13 bases in between. From germline, CDR1 is SGHRS and CDR2 YFSETQ. The CDR3 length is 17 residues. CDR3 coding DNA: TGCGCCAGCAGCTCGGAGGGTAGAAGCTCCTATAATTCACCCCTCCACTTT. Amino acid sequence: CASSSEGRSSYNSPLHF.

The genes are TRBV7-9 and TRBJ1-2; D is perhaps TRBD1 (6 bases). The CDR3 consists of 13 residues. V was pared by 5 bases and J by 4 bases, with 11 bases between. CDR1 is SEHNR, CDR2 FQNEAQ, per germline (reference sequence). The CDR3 is CASSPDRSYGYTF. The CDR3 DNA follows: TGTGCCAGCAGCCCCGACAGGTCCTATGGCTACACCTTC.

Concerning this clone itself: One end of the junction fails to match germline, which may point to a read error. The chain joins TRBV6-2 or TRBV6-3 to TRBJ1-1; 8 nucleotides line up with TRBD1. CDR1 MNHEY and CDR2 SVGEGT come from the germline V gene. This CDR3 comprises 16 residues. CDR3 bases: TGTGCCAGCAGTGACTCAGGGGGCGCCCCCCACACTGAAGCTTTCTTT. Its protein is CASSDSGGAPHTEAFF.

This clone was recorded only once. The V and J genes are TRBV18 and TRBJ1-5; D not resolved. CDR1 and CDR2 (germline): KGHSH, LQKENI. Deletions cut 4 bases from V and 3 bases from J, with 7 bases between. The CDR3 is 13 amino acids. The CDR3 coding sequence is TGTGCCAGCTCACGGTCAGACAATCAGCCCCAGCATTTT. Protein product: CASSRSDNQPQHF. Full variable domain (remainder filled in from reference TRBV18 and TRBJ1-5): NAGVMQNPRHLVRRRGQEARLRCSPMKGHSHVYWYRQLPEEGLKFMVYLQKENIIDESGMPKERFSAEFPKEGPSILRIQQVVRGDSAAYFCASSRSDNQPQHFGDGTRLSIL.

This clone is a singleton in its sample. The rearrangement joins TRBV6-5 to TRBJ1-5, with TRBD1 identical over 9 bases. The CDR3 contains 14 residues. Germline CDR1 MNHEY, CDR2 SVGAGI. The junction had 5 bases not matched to a gene; V was cut back by 6 bases and J by 5 bases. The CDR3 region is CASSNDRGDQPQHF. The CDR3 bases are TGTGCCAGCAGCAACGACAGGGGGGATCAGCCCCAGCATTTT.